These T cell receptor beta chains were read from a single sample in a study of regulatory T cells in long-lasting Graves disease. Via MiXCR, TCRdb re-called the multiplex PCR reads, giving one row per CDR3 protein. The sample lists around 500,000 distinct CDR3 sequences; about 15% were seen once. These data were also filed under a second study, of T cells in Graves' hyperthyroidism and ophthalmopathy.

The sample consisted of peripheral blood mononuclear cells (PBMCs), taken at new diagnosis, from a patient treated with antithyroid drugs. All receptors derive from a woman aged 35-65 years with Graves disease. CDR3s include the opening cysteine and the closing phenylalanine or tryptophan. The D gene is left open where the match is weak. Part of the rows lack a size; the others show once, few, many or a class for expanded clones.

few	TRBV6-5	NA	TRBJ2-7	CASSYSIGTYEQYF	TGTGCCAGCAGTTACTCGATAGGGACCTACGAGCAGTACTTC
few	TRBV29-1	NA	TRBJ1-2	CSVDPGNYGYTF	TGCAGCGTTGACCCGGGAAACTATGGCTACACCTTC
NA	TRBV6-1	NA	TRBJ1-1	CASIPFGDTLITEAFF	TGTGCCAGCATCCCCTTTGGGGACACCTTAATCACTGAAGCTTTCTTT
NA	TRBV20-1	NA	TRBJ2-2	CSASRDTGELFF	TGCAGTGCTAGCCGGGACACCGGGGAGCTGTTTTTT
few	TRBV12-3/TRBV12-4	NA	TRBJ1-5	CASSLGTASQPQHF	TGTGCCAGCAGTTTAGGGACAGCCTCTCAGCCCCAGCATTTT
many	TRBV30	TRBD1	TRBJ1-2	CAWSFSDRRANYGYTF	TGTGCCTGGAGTTTTTCGGACAGGAGAGCTAACTATGGCTACACCTTC
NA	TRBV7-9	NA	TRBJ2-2	CASSSPGQNTGELFF	TGTGCCAGCAGCTCTCCGGGACAAAACACCGGGGAGCTGTTTTTT
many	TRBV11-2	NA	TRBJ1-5	CASSLGPWGQPQHF	TGTGCCAGCAGCTTGGGACCCTGGGGTCAGCCCCAGCATTTT
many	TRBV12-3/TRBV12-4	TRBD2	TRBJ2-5	CASSHPSGGPNQYQETQYF	TGTGCCAGCAGCCACCCTAGCGGGGGCCCCAATCAGTACCAAGAGACCCAGTACTTC
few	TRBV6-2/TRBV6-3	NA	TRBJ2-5	CASSFRMGVRETQYF	TGCGCCAGCAGTTTCCGAATGGGGGTGCGAGAGACCCAGTACTTC
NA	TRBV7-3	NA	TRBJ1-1	CTSSLLPTTEAFF	TGTACCAGCAGCTTACTTCCGACGACTGAAGCTTTCTTT
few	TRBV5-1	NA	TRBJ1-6	CASSLVGEPPLHF	TGCGCCAGCAGCTTGGTGGGGGAACCACCCCTCCACTTT
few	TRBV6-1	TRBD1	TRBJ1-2	CASSRDRGGFGYGYTF	TGTGCCAGCAGCAGGGACAGGGGTGGCTTTGGCTATGGCTACACCTTC
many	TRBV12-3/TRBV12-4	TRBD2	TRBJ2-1	CASSLVRGEGSSYNEQFF	TGTGCCAGCAGTTTAGTTCGGGGGGAGGGCAGCTCCTACAATGAGCAGTTCTTC
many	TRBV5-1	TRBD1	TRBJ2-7	CASSLDRGFDEQYF	TGCGCCAGCAGCCTTGACAGGGGTTTCGACGAGCAGTACTTC
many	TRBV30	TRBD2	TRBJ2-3	CAWTTTLAGGTDTQYF	TGTGCCTGGACTACAACACTAGCGGGGGGCACAGATACGCAGTATTTT
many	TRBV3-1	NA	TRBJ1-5	CASSQVVGQPQHF	TGTGCCAGCAGCCAAGTGGTGGGTCAGCCCCAGCATTTT
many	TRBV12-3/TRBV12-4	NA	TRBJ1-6	CASSLTGGSPLHF	TGTGCCAGCAGTTTAACGGGTGGTTCACCCCTCCACTTT
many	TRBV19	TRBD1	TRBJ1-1	CASMDRTRTEAFF	TGTGCCAGTATGGACAGGACGAGGACTGAAGCTTTCTTT
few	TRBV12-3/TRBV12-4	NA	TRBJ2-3	CASSFENTQYF	TGTGCCAGCAGTTTTGAAAATACGCAGTATTTT
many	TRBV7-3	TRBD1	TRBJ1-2	CAREDRVYGYTF	TGTGCCAGAGAAGACAGGGTCTATGGCTACACCTTC
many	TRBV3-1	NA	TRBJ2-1	CASSQDRRGSRDNEQFF	TGTGCCAGCAGCCAAGATCGGCGAGGGAGTCGGGACAATGAGCAGTTCTTC
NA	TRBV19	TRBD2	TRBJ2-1	CASSMRGYNEQFF	TGTGCCAGTAGTATGCGGGGGTACAATGAGCAGTTCTTC
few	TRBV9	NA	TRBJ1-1	CASSVGVSDEAFF	TGTGCCAGCAGCGTAGGGGTGAGCGATGAAGCTTTCTTT
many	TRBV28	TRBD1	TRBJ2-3	CATSPGGITDTQYF	TGTGCCACCTCACCAGGGGGTATCACAGATACGCAGTATTTT
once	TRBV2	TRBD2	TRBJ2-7	CASRGGLNTYEQYF	TGTGCCAGCAGGGGGGGACTAAATACCTACGAGCAGTACTTC
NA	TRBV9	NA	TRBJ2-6	CASSVDPRSGANVLTF	TGTGCCAGCAGCGTAGACCCTCGCTCTGGGGCCAACGTCCTGACTTTC
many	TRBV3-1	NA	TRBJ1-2	CASSRDSLANYGYTF	TGTGCCAGCAGCCGGGACTCGTTAGCTAACTATGGCTACACCTTC
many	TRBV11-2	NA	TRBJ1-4	CASSLTGTVVEKLFF	TGTGCCAGCAGCTTAACTGGGACGGTGGTAGAAAAACTGTTTTTT
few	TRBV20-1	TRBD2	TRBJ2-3	CSATTLAGGTDTQYF	TGCAGTGCTACGACACTAGCGGGGGGCACAGATACGCAGTATTTT
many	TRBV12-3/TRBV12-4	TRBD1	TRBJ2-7	CASSRDRRLTYEQYF	TGTGCCAGCAGCCGGGACAGGAGATTGACCTACGAGCAGTACTTC
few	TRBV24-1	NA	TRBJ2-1	CATSDTTGKVSYNEQFF	TGTGCCACCAGTGATACCACAGGGAAGGTCTCCTACAATGAGCAGTTCTTC
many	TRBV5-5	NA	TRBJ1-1	CASSPWWDTEAFF	TGTGCCAGCAGCCCCTGGTGGGACACTGAAGCTTTCTTT
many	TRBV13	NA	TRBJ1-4	CASRGEEGEKLFF	TGTGCCAGCCGAGGGGAGGAGGGTGAAAAACTGTTTTTT
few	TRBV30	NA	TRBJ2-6	CACTSDWLSNILTF	TGTGCCTGTACCTCCGACTGGCTGTCCAACATCCTGACTTTC
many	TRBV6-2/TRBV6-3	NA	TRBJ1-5	CASSEGSHSNQPQHF	TGTGCCAGCAGTGAAGGCAGCCATAGCAATCAGCCCCAGCATTTT
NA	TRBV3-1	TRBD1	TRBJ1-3	CASSQGTGGLGNTIYF	TGTGCCAGCAGCCAAGGGACAGGGGGCTTGGGAAACACCATATATTTT
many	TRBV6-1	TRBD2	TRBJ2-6	CASSGAGVTSGANVLTF	TGTGCCAGCAGTGGAGCGGGGGTTACCTCTGGGGCCAACGTCCTGACTTTC
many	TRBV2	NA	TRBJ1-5	CASFRASGQPQHF	TGTGCCAGCTTCCGGGCCTCCGGTCAGCCCCAGCATTTT
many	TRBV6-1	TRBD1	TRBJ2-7	CASRAGTGPSYEQYF	TGTGCCAGCAGGGCCGGGACAGGTCCCTCCTACGAGCAGTACTTC
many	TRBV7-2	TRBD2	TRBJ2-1	CASRASGGAIGHEQFF	TGTGCCAGCAGAGCTAGCGGGGGGGCGATAGGTCATGAGCAGTTCTTC
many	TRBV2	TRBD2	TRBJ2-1	CASSYPLGGGPGSEQFF	TGTGCCAGCAGTTACCCCTTGGGCGGGGGGCCGGGCAGTGAGCAGTTCTTC
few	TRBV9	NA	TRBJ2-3	CASSSRVTTDTQYF	TGTGCCAGCAGCTCGAGGGTCACCACAGATACGCAGTATTTT
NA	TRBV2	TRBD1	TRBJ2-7	CASSRQGSPYEQYF	TGTGCCAGCAGCCGACAGGGATCGCCCTACGAGCAGTACTTC
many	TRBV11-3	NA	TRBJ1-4	CASSSTSAEKLFF	TGTGCCAGCAGCTCGACTTCAGCTGAAAAACTGTTTTTT
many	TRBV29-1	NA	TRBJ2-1	CSASTGSHNEQFF	TGCAGCGCATCAACAGGTTCCCACAATGAGCAGTTCTTC
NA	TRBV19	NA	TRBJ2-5	CASSWNRVEETQYF	TGTGCCAGTAGTTGGAACAGGGTGGAGGAGACCCAGTACTTC
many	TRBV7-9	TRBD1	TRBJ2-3	CASSIPGQRGDTQYF	TGTGCCAGCAGCATACCGGGACAGAGGGGTGATACGCAGTATTTT
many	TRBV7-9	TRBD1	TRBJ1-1	CASKEGANTEAFF	TGTGCCAGCAAAGAGGGGGCGAACACTGAAGCTTTCTTT
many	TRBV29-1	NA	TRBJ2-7	CSVQSSRSSYEQYF	TGCAGCGTCCAGAGCAGCCGAAGCTCCTACGAGCAGTACTTC
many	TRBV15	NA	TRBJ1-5	CATSREGTHNSNQPQHF	TGTGCCACCAGCAGAGAGGGAACACACAATAGCAATCAGCCCCAGCATTTT
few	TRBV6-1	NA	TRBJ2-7	CASSEGERSYEQYF	TGTGCCAGCAGTGAGGGGGAGAGATCCTACGAGCAGTACTTC
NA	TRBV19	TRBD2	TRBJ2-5	CASSWTSGIQETQYF	TGTGCCAGTAGTTGGACTAGCGGGATCCAAGAGACCCAGTACTTC
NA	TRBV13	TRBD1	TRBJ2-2	CAIPGGDSAANTGELFF	TGTGCCATCCCAGGGGGAGACTCCGCCGCGAACACCGGGGAGCTGTTTTTT